This T cell receptor (beta chain) stems from a study of T cell changes during pregnancy in multiple sclerosis. Libraries were prepared by immunoSEQ multiplex PCR; TCRdb keeps only in-frame clonotypes and omits some of them. Of around 92,000 clones in the sample, roughly 92% are singletons; the top ten hold roughly 0.95%. J gave up 3 bases and V 6 bases, and 7 bases lay outside the gene matches. Germline CDR1 is PRHDT and CDR2 is FYEKMQ (reference sequence). The CDR3 is made up of 14 amino acids. The gene calls are TRBV13 and TRBJ1-1, with 7 bases lining up with TRBD1. Sequencing used peripheral blood, obtained after pregnancy. The receptor's source is a female donor with multiple sclerosis, enrolled in a pregnancy study. The CDR3 DNA reads TGTGCCAGCAGTACAGGGGTTTCACACACTGAAGCTTTCTTT. Translating it yields CASSTGVSHTEAFF.